These 28 T cell receptor beta chains originate from one sample sequenced in a study of response to subunit inactivated influenza vaccine. TCRdb processed the RT-PCR reads anew with MiXCR; each CDR3 protein has one entry. The sample lists approximately 500,000 distinct CDR3 sequences; approximately 12% were seen once. The specimen was PBMCs from blood, collected 35 to 45 days after vaccination. Receptors were obtained from a man in his fifties who received an inactivated influenza vaccine.

The chain employs TRBV28 and TRBJ2-1, with D possibly being TRBD1 or TRBD2 (8 bases each). Germline V gives CDR1 MDHEN, CDR2 SYDVKM. Deletions cut 6 bases from V and 6 bases from J, with 21 bases between. The CDR3 spans 16 residues. The chain's CDR3 is CASRPYSGTGTNEQFF. CDR3 nucleotides: TGTGCCAGCAGACCATATAGCGGGACAGGTACCAATGAGCAGTTCTTC. Complete variable domain (other parts from reference TRBV28 and TRBJ2-1): DVKVTQSSRYLVKRTGEKVFLECVQDMDHENMFWYRQDPGLGLRLIYFSYDVKMKEKGDIPEGYSVSREKKERFSLILESASTNQTSMYLCASRPYSGTGTNEQFFGPGTRLTVL.

Here the CDR3 reads CSATSGANTGELFF. The CDR3 nucleotides are TGCAGCGCTACTAGCGGGGCGAACACCGGGGAGCTGTTTTTT. The gene calls are TRBV29-1 and TRBJ2-2; 10 nucleotides align to TRBD2. The germline gives CDR1 SQVTM, CDR2 ANQGSEA. This CDR3 contains 14 residues. Germline trimming cut 7 bases from V and 0 bases from J; bases unmatched to any gene: 2.

This chain links TRBV6-2 or TRBV6-3 with TRBJ1-2; D remains ambiguous. This CDR3 contains 11 residues. Trimming removed 2 bases from V and 8 bases from J, with 6 bases in between. CDR1 is MNHEY, CDR2 SVGEGT, per germline. The DNA for the CDR3 is TGTGCCAGCAGTTACGCATACGGCTACACCTTC. Its protein product is CASSYAYGYTF.

The genes are TRBV3-1 and TRBJ2-1, with 8 bases matching TRBD2. V was clipped by 5 bases and J by 4 bases; unmatched bases: 7. The CDR3 loop spans 15 amino acids. Germline V gene sequence: CDR1 LGHDT, CDR2 YNNKEL (reference sequence). CDR3 in DNA: TGTGCCAGCAGCGGGGAAAGCGGGGGTTACAATGAGCAGTTCTTC. It yields the protein CASSGESGGYNEQFF.

The CDR3: CASRLQTGSGEETQYF. The CDR3, as DNA: TGCGCCAGCAGACTCCAGACCGGGAGCGGCGAAGAGACCCAGTACTTC. The genes are TRBV5-1 and TRBJ2-5; D might be TRBD2 (6 bases). Trimming cost V 5 bases and J 3 bases, with 20 bases left between them. The germline gives CDR1 SGHRS, CDR2 YFSETQ. CDR3 size: 16 residues.

This chain connects TRBV13 to TRBJ2-3, with a tentative D call TRBD2 (5 bases). The CDR3 extends over 12 amino acids. CDR1 and CDR2 from the germline V gene are PRHDT and FYEKMQ (reference sequence). The V gene lost 4 bases and the J gene lost 9 bases, with 11 bases spanning the gap. CDR3 protein: CASSSPTGTQYF. DNA for the CDR3: TGTGCCAGCAGCTCCCCTACGGGAACGCAGTATTTT.

This clonotype was recorded at least ten times. The rearrangement uses TRBV4-3 and TRBJ1-2; tentative D call: TRBD1 (6 bases). Germline V CDR1 and CDR2: LGHNA, YSLEER. Trimming stripped 3 bases from V and 3 bases from J, with 11 bases between. The CDR3 loop spans 14 amino acids. The CDR3: CASSHQGWDYGYTF. The CDR3, as DNA: TGCGCCAGCAGCCATCAGGGGTGGGACTATGGCTACACCTTC.

This clonotype has a handful of counts. This chain links TRBV7-9 with TRBJ2-5; D is perhaps TRBD2 (5 bases). Looked up from germline, CDR1 is SEHNR and CDR2 is FQNEAQ (reference sequence). The CDR3 consists of 11 residues. Trimming stripped 6 bases from V and 8 bases from J, with 10 bases between. CDR3 DNA: TGTGCCAGCAGAAGTCCTAGCACCCAGTACTTC. Protein: CASRSPSTQYF.

The V gene is TRBV7-2, the J gene TRBJ2-1; 11 bases agree with TRBD1. The junction had 10 bases not matched to a gene; V was cut back by 3 bases and J by 9 bases. The CDR3 covers 16 residues. CDR1 is SGHTA and CDR2 is FQGNSA in the germline V gene. The CDR3 region has the DNA TGTGCCAGCAGCTTTTCTCCGGGACAGGGGGGGCGTGAGCAGTTCTTC. Translated, it gives CASSFSPGQGGREQFF.

This chain uses TRBV4-3 with TRBJ2-7, with D possibly being TRBD1 (6 bases). From germline, CDR1 is LGHNA and CDR2 YSLEER. Trimming removed 1 base at V and 3 bases at J, with 13 bases between. The CDR3 contains 15 residues. The CDR3 coding sequence is TGCGCCAGCAGCCAAGGACTTCGGGACAACTACGAGCAGTACTTC. This encodes CASSQGLRDNYEQYF.

The gene calls are TRBV7-9 and TRBJ1-2, with D tentatively TRBD1 (5 bases). V shed 5 bases and J shed 4 bases, with 20 bases lying between them. This CDR3 has 16 amino acids. Germline assignment: CDR1 SEHNR and CDR2 FQNEAQ (reference sequence). DNA for the CDR3: TGTGCCAGCAGCGACCACCCCGGGACGGCGATCTATGGCTACACCTTC. It codes for CASSDHPGTAIYGYTF. Variable domain in full (rest from reference TRBV7-9 and TRBJ1-2): DTGVSQNPRHKITKRGQNVTFRCDPISEHNRLYWYRQTLGQGPEFLTYFQNEAQLEKSRLLSDRFSAERPKGSFSTLEIQRTEQGDSAMYLCASSDHPGTAIYGYTFGSGTRLTVV.

This chain connects TRBV3-1 to TRBJ2-5; 7 bases line up with TRBD1. The trim removed 0 bases at V and 3 bases at J, leaving 7 bases unmatched. The CDR3 extends over 16 amino acids. Looked up from germline, CDR1 is LGHDT and CDR2 is YNNKEL (reference sequence). The DNA for the CDR3 is TGTGCCAGCAGCCAAGATCTGTCAGGGGGTAAAGAGACCCAGTACTTC. It specifies CASSQDLSGGKETQYF.

This chain's CDR3 is CASRRNRGAQETQYF. The CDR3 region has the DNA TGTGCCAGCAGGAGAAACAGGGGAGCCCAAGAGACCCAGTACTTC. The chain links TRBV12-3 or TRBV12-4 to TRBJ2-5, with 7 nucleotides matching TRBD1. V trimming: 6 bases; J trimming: 1 base; junction bases outside the gene matches: 8. The CDR3 is 15 amino acids.

V gene TRBV7-2 combines with J gene TRBJ2-1, with 9 bases lining up with TRBD2. The trim removed 5 bases at V and 0 bases at J, leaving 2 bases unmatched. The CDR3 is 15 residues long. Germline V gene data show CDR1 as SGHTA and CDR2 as FQGNSA. The CDR3 loop is CASSNSGSSYNEQFF. In nucleotides, the CDR3 is TGTGCCAGCAGCAATAGCGGGAGCTCCTACAATGAGCAGTTCTTC.

A few counts support this clonotype. The chain carries TRBV7-2 and TRBJ2-3, with a tentative D call TRBD1 (5 bases). CDR1 and CDR2 from the germline V gene are SGHTA and FQGNSA. The CDR3 is 13 amino acids. The V and J ends lost 1 base and 4 bases respectively, with 6 bases between them. This CDR3 reads CASSLGQPDTQYF. CDR3 bases: TGTGCCAGCAGCTTAGGACAGCCAGATACGCAGTATTTT. The full variable domain, rest sourced from reference TRBV7-2 and TRBJ2-3, is GAGVSQSPSNKVTEKGKDVELRCDPISGHTALYWYRQSLGQGLEFLIYFQGNSAPDKSGLPSDRFSAERTGGSVSTLTIQRTQQEDSAVYLCASSLGQPDTQYFGPGTRLTVL.

There are many counts of this clonotype. The chain carries TRBV7-2 and TRBJ2-2; D not certain. The CDR3 loop spans 13 amino acids. The V and J ends lost 4 bases and 8 bases respectively, with 11 bases between them. Germline CDR1 is SGHTA and CDR2 is FQGNSA. CDR3 loop: CASSYTSPGELFF. The CDR3, as DNA: TGTGCCAGCAGCTATACCTCACCGGGGGAGCTGTTTTTT. Complete variable domain (other parts from reference TRBV7-2 and TRBJ2-2): GAGVSQSPSNKVTEKGKDVELRCDPISGHTALYWYRQSLGQGLEFLIYFQGNSAPDKSGLPSDRFSAERTGGSVSTLTIQRTQQEDSAVYLCASSYTSPGELFFGEGSRLTVL.

Worth noting for this clonotype: A read error is possible here, since a much larger clone lies one base away. The chain uses TRBV12-3 or TRBV12-4 and TRBJ2-3; tentative D call: TRBD2 (5 bases). The CDR3 loop spans 13 amino acids. V dropped 3 bases and J dropped 10 bases, with 14 bases sitting between them. The CDR3 DNA is TGTGCCAGCAGTTTCCCGGACCGGGGTCCGCAGTATTTT. It yields the protein CASSFPDRGPQYF.

The CDR3 coding sequence is TGCAGCGCTGGTGACAGGGGGCATTCTCAAGGGGGCTACACCTTC. Protein: CSAGDRGHSQGGYTF. The gene calls are TRBV29-1 and TRBJ1-2; 10 bases align to TRBD1. V was pared by 7 bases and J by 8 bases, with 16 bases of the junction left unmatched. Germline CDR1 is SQVTM and CDR2 is ANQGSEA. CDR3 length: 15 amino acids.

The rearrangement links TRBV30 to TRBJ1-1; 7 bases match TRBD1. Germline loops: CDR1 GTSNPN, CDR2 SVGIG (reference sequence). V shed 3 bases and J 8 bases; nucleotides not matched to a gene: 3. CDR3 length: 11 amino acids. This CDR3 is CAWRKTGEAFF. For the CDR3, the DNA is TGTGCCTGGAGAAAGACAGGGGAAGCTTTCTTT.

The V and J genes are TRBV20-1 and TRBJ1-1, with TRBD1 matching over 12 bases. The germline CDR1 and CDR2 sequences are DFQATT and SNEGSKA (reference sequence). The V and J ends lost 5 bases and 5 bases, in that order; junction bases with no gene match: 6. The CDR3 contains 14 residues. CDR3 residues: CSAGDRGRLTEAFF. CDR3 DNA: TGCAGTGCTGGGGACAGGGGGCGCTTGACTGAAGCTTTCTTT.

The table lists this clonotype with a few counts. The gene calls are TRBV7-8 and TRBJ2-1; 14 bases map to TRBD2. CDR3 length: 15 residues. Germline V lookup: CDR1 SGHVS, CDR2 FQNEAQ. With 5 bases clipped from V and 7 bases from J, the junction kept 4 bases outside the gene matches. For the CDR3, the DNA is TGTGCCAGCAGCCAGGGACTAGCGGGAGATAATGAGCAGTTCTTC. Amino acid sequence: CASSQGLAGDNEQFF.

The V and J genes are TRBV19 and TRBJ2-6; TRBD2 matches at 10 bases. From germline, CDR1 is LNHDA and CDR2 SQIVND (reference sequence). V dropped 5 bases and J dropped 1; count of bases not matched to a gene: 11. The CDR3 extends over 19 amino acids. The CDR3 DNA follows: TGTGCCAGTAGTCCCCGGACTAGCGGTTTAATATCTGGGGCCAACGTCCTGACTTTC. Translated: CASSPRTSGLISGANVLTF.

This clonotype has just a few counts. The chain couples TRBV5-1 to TRBJ2-2, with D maybe TRBD1 (6 bases). Germline loops: CDR1 SGHRS, CDR2 YFSETQ. Trimming cost V 4 bases and J 6 bases, with 13 bases left between them. CDR3 length equals 14 residues. CDR3 nucleotides: TGCGCCAGCAGCGGAAACAGGGACGCCGGGGAGCTGTTTTTT. Protein: CASSGNRDAGELFF.

This clonotype came up a few times. J is TRBJ1-1 and V is TRBV12-3 or TRBV12-4; D perhaps matches TRBD1 (5 bases). The CDR3 is 13 amino acids. V lost 9 bases, J lost 8 bases, and 19 bases lay in between. The CDR3 region is CASQEGGWGEAFF. In DNA form, the CDR3 reads TGTGCCAGTCAAGAAGGCGGGTGGGGCGAAGCTTTCTTT.

This clonotype has just a few counts. The gene calls are TRBV3-1 and TRBJ2-1, with TRBD2 as a possible D gene (5 bases). The CDR3 has 16 amino acids. V lost 0 bases and J lost 4, with 13 bases in between. Germline V gene data show CDR1 as LGHDT and CDR2 as YNNKEL (reference sequence). The DNA for the CDR3 is TGTGCCAGCAGCCAAGACTCCGGACTGAGATACAATGAGCAGTTCTTC. Translated, it gives CASSQDSGLRYNEQFF.

This clonotype was recorded at least ten times. The V gene is TRBV12-3 or TRBV12-4, the J gene TRBJ2-1, with 8 bases lining up with TRBD1. This CDR3 is built from 15 residues. With V trimmed by 6 bases and J by 10 bases, 14 bases remained unmatched. The CDR3 nucleotides are TGTGCCAGCAGCCCTACCTTGGACAGGGCTAGCGAGCAGTTCTTC. Protein product: CASSPTLDRASEQFF.

J is TRBJ2-5 and V is TRBV6-1; 7 bases line up with TRBD2. This CDR3 region has 13 residues. CDR1 and CDR2 (germline): MNHNS, SASEGT. Trimming at V came to 0 bases and at J to 7 bases, leaving 2 bases not matched to a gene. The CDR3 DNA reads as TGTGCCAGCAGTGAAGCCCCGGGGGGGACCCAGTACTTC. Its translation: CASSEAPGGTQYF.

In its sample, this clonotype was seen a few times. The chain links TRBV18 to TRBJ2-1; the D gene is possibly TRBD1 (6 bases). The CDR3 consists of 13 residues. V was cut by 8 bases and J by 8 bases, with 16 bases left in between. CDR1 is KGHSH and CDR2 is LQKENI in the germline V gene. CDR3 region: CASALTGSDEQFF. As DNA, the CDR3 is TGTGCCAGCGCCCTCACAGGGAGCGATGAGCAGTTCTTC.